This T cell receptor beta chain is from a study of T cells in Graves' hyperthyroidism and ophthalmopathy (dated by TCRdb to the late 2010s). Context from the whole study: Peripheral blood was sampled at the time of initial diagnosis, prior to any treatment. Once sampling was done, hyperthyroidism patients were given methimazole at a starting dose of 30 mg daily, whereas ophthalmopathy patients were given high-dose intravenous methylprednisolone. According to the paper, TCR Vbeta CDR3 sequencing was carried out on over 130 peripheral blood samples, which came from fewer than 50 ophthalmopathy, around 75 hyperthyroidism and roughly 17 progressor patients. To identify TCR V-J signatures that set the groups apart, the researchers used a discovery cohort of 100 patients, made up of under 45 with Graves' ophthalmopathy and about 55 with stable Graves' hyperthyroidism. For training and testing, the approximately 97 patients in the discovery cohort were randomly divided in a 7:3 ratio. In about 6 Graves' hyperthyroidism patients, the study also compared T-cell repertoires from thyroid tissue with T-cell repertoires from blood. An independent validation cohort of fewer than 20 hyperthyroidism patients and about 15 patients who later progressed to ophthalmopathy tested prospective prediction of ophthalmopathy. The study at large found these results: Sample size was not statistically predetermined, and blinding of investigators to group allocation was not performed. Ophthalmopathy was separated from stable hyperthyroidism by a 13 V-J signature model, with over 85% sensitivity and approximately 81% specificity obtained in cross-validation and 80%/75% obtained in testing. During validation, the model predicted progression to ophthalmopathy a median of about 6.5 months ahead of onset, with 70.59% sensitivity and 72% to 80% specificity. Blood samples also contained most of the expanded thyroid clonotypes (frequency above 0.001), which suggests that blood repertoires may reflect thyroid immune responses.

Ophthalmopathy patients had moderately to severely active disease, with a Clinical Activity Score of 3 or more, a NOSPECS grade of 4 or more, and a disease duration of less than 3 months. Any patient with an uncontrolled infection, another autoimmune disease, pregnancy or lactation was excluded. Diagnoses were based on clinical symptoms, serum thyroxine and TRAb, thyroid ultrasound and orbital computed tomography. Ficoll-Paque density gradient centrifugation was used to isolate PBMCs from around 10 ml of fresh peripheral blood. Total RNA was extracted using Trizol reagent, and RNA quality was assessed on an Agilent 2100 Bioanalyzer. Amplification of TCR beta CDR3 regions was carried out from RNA transcripts. A first-round RT-PCR of the TCR CDR3 used the HTBI primer set with the Qiagen OneStep RT-PCR kit. A second multiplex PCR round built the libraries, followed by size selection and purification. Sequencing of the libraries was done on an Illumina HiSeq2000 using paired-end 100 bp reads. The authors' analysis ran thus. Raw data were processed with SOAPnuke, discarding reads with adapters, uncalled bases, mean Phred below 15, or no exact constant-primer or identifier match. High-quality paired reads were merged using COPE v1.2.5, and each unique nucleotide sequence was defined as a clonotype. MiTCR v1.1 was used to align clonotypes to the IMGT TRBV, TRBD and TRBJ reference segments. The analysis was restricted to V-J combinations with a frequency above 0.0001, which together covered 99% to 99.2% of the repertoires. A TCS score was defined as the ratio of F50 (clonal expansion) to E x V (chaos), with BLOSUM62-based TCRdist applied between CDR3 peptides within each V-J. Welch's t-statistics and random forest reduced around 520 V-J features to under 15, which were used in a naive Bayes classifier (R e1071). Starting from the raw public reads, TCRdb applied fastp trimming at Q25, assembled clones with MiXCR and retained in-frame beta chains. Rows are combined by CDR3 protein, so each entry shows the most common genes and DNA. TCRdb's processing, not the study's, gives the V and J calls here. In this sample the table shows hundreds of thousands of distinct CDR3 sequences, 15% to 20% of which occur a single time. Roughly 47% of the sample is in the top ten clones.

This clonotype came up many times. The specificity of this receptor is unknown. No quality values exist for individual bases; no much larger clone is one base distant. CDR1 and CDR2 are read off the germline V gene as SGHRS and YFSETQ. Reading from cysteine to phenylalanine, the CDR3 counts 16 amino acids. The entry retains the CDR3 DNA only, 48 bases that are in frame from base 1. For this chain, trimming is 3 bases at the V end and 8 bases at the J end, and the number of junction bases without a gene match is 8. This chain is built from TRBV5-1 and TRBJ2-1, with 13 junctional bases fitting TRBD2. The source of this sequence is a man aged 35 to 55 with Graves' ophthalmopathy. The specimen was blood. The DNA is TGCGCCAGCAGCTCGACCTGGACTAGCGGGAGAGATGAGCAGTTCTTC. It specifies CASSSTWTSGRDEQFF. The reference TRBV5-1 and TRBJ2-1 proteins fill in what lies around the CDR3, so the full variable domain reads KAGVTQTPRYLIKTRGQQVTLSCSPISGHRSVSWYQQTPGQGLQFLFEYFSETQRNKGNFPGRFSGRQFSNSRSEMNVSTLELGDSALYLCASSSTWTSGRDEQFFGPGTRLTVL.